This T cell receptor beta chain was sequenced for a study of CD8 T cells in ankylosing spondylitis. Notes on the study in general: A subset of motif variants has previously been described in the synovial fluid and blood of reactive arthritis. Disease-associated clones were reportedly significantly overrepresented in matched ankylosing spondylitis synovial fluid. What seemed typical of ankylosing spondylitis blood was a TCR beta motif built from several highly homologous variants.

The table lists this clonotype with a few counts. What it recognizes is unknown. V shed 2 bases and J shed 2 bases, with 4 bases lying between them. This CDR3 has 11 amino acids. Germline CDR1 DFQATT, CDR2 SNEGSKA (reference sequence). Scientists made TCR beta libraries using quantitative 5'-RACE with molecular barcodes. TCRdb ran MiXCR on the 5' RACE reads and lists one entry per CDR3 protein. Among 250,000 or so distinct CDR3 sequences listed, about 24% were seen once. The source material was blood, either unsorted or a sorted T cell fraction (not recorded which). The sequence was collected from a male donor with ankylosing spondylitis or in good health (not recorded which). The rearrangement joins TRBV20-1 to TRBJ2-7; D not resolved. The DNA of the CDR3 is TGCAGTGCTAGAAAGGCCTACGAGCAGTACTTC. Its protein is CSARKAYEQYF.